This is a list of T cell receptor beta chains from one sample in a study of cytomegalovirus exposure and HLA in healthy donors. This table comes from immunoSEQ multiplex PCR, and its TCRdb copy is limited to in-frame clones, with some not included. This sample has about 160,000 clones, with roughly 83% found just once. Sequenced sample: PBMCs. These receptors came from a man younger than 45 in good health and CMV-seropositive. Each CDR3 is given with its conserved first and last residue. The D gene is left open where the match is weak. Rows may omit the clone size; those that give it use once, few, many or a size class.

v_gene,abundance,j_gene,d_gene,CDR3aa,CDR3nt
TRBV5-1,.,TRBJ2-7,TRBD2,CASSLYLPSGTTYEQYF,TGCGCCAGCAGCTTGTATCTTCCCAGCGGGACCACCTACGAGCAGTACTTC
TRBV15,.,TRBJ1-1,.,CATSRPLGGEAFF,TGTGCCACCAGCAGACCTCTGGGGGGTGAAGCTTTCTTT
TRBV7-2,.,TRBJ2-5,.,CASSLIHGREGPQYF,TGTGCCAGCAGCTTAATCCACGGCAGGGAAGGACCCCAGTACTTC
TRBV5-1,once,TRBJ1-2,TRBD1,CASSLARDRVGYGYTF,TGCGCCAGCAGCTTGGCCCGGGACAGGGTTGGGTATGGCTACACCTTC
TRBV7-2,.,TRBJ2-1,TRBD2,CASSRISGGTYNEQFF,TGTGCCAGCAGCCGGATTTCGGGAGGGACCTACAATGAGCAGTTCTTC
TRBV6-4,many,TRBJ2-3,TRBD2,CASSAAASGGPDTQYF,TGTGCCAGCAGTGCCGCCGCTAGCGGGGGCCCAGATACGCAGTATTTT
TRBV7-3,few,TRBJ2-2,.,CASSPIVNTGELFF,TGTGCCAGCAGCCCGATAGTCAACACCGGGGAGCTGTTTTTT
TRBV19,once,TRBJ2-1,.,CASSIRSTRYNEQFF,TGTGCCAGTAGTATTCGTAGTACTCGGTACAATGAGCAGTTCTTC
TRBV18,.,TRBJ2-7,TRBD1,CASSPRGQGTDEQYF,TGTGCCAGCTCACCCAGGGGGCAGGGTACCGACGAGCAGTACTTC
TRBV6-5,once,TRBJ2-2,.,CASSLEGNTGELFF,TGTGCCAGCAGTTTGGAGGGGAACACCGGGGAGCTGTTTTTT
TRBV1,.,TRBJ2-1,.,CNQTEGYDEQFF,TGCAACCAGACGGAGGGGTACGATGAGCAGTTCTTC
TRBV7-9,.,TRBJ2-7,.,CASSQTGYEQYF,TGTGCCAGCAGCCAAACGGGGTACGAGCAGTACTTC
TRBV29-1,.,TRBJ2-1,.,CSVPDKNEQFF,TGCAGCGTCCCAGATAAAAATGAGCAGTTCTTC
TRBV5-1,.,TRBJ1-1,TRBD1,CASSFQDRGLLNTEAFF,TGCGCCAGCAGCTTTCAGGACAGGGGGTTGTTGAACACTGAAGCTTTCTTT
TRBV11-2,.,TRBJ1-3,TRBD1,CASSSNTGGITGNTIYF,TGTGCCAGCAGCTCGAACACAGGGGGCATCACTGGAAACACCATATATTTT
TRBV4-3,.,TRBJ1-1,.,CASSQDSRGNTEAFF,TGCGCCAGCAGCCAAGATAGCAGGGGGAACACTGAAGCTTTCTTT
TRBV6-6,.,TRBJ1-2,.,CASSYPDLGGQGYTF,TGTGCCAGCAGTTACCCCGACCTGGGGGGGCAGGGCTACACCTTC
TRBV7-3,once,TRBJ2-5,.,CASSLWEGVQETQYF,TGTGCCAGCAGCTTGTGGGAGGGGGTCCAAGAGACCCAGTACTTC
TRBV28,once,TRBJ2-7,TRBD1,CASSSPGTGVPEQYF,TGTGCCAGCAGTTCCCCCGGGACAGGAGTCCCCGAGCAGTACTTC
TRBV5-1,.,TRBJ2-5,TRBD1,CASSSAGQVYF,TGCGCCAGCAGCTCTGCCGGACAGGTATACTTC
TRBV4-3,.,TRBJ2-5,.,CASSQGPARGETQYF,TGCGCCAGCAGCCAAGGGCCCGCCCGGGGAGAGACCCAGTACTTC
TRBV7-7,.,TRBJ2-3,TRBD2,CASSSGRAQYF,TGTGCTAGCAGCTCAGGGAGGGCGCAGTATTTT
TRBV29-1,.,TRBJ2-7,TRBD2,CSVTGLAIHEQYF,TGCAGCGTTACGGGACTAGCAATCCACGAGCAGTACTTC
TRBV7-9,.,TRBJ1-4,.,CASSPGTLRDNEKLFF,TGTGCCAGCAGCCCAGGGACACTTCGGGATAATGAAAAACTGTTTTTT
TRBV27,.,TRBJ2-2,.,CASSFGQSGELFF,TGTGCCAGCAGTTTCGGACAGTCCGGGGAGCTGTTTTTT
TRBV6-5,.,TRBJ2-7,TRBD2,CASSYFGLAGAYEQYF,TGTGCCAGCAGTTACTTCGGACTAGCGGGGGCCTACGAGCAGTACTTC
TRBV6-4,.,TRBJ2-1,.,CASSDSWGPNNEQFF,TGTGCCAGCAGTGACTCGTGGGGCCCTAACAATGAGCAGTTCTTC
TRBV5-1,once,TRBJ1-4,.,CASSLGTGDREKLFF,TGCGCCAGCAGCTTGGGGACGGGAGATAGGGAAAAACTGTTTTTT
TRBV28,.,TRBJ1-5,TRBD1,CASRPQGVSQPQHF,TGTGCCAGCAGGCCACAGGGGGTCAGTCAGCCCCAGCATTTT
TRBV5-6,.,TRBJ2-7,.,CASNSWLLPSYEQYF,TGTGCCAGCAACAGTTGGTTGCTTCCCTCCTACGAGCAGTACTTC
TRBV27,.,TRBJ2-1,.,CASSFFTGTRGNEQFF,TGTGCCAGCAGTTTCTTCACAGGGACCCGGGGCAATGAGCAGTTCTTC
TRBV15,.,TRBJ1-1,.,CATSNPDKTGNTEAFF,TGTGCCACCAGCAATCCGGACAAGACAGGGAACACTGAAGCTTTCTTT
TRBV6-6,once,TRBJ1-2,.,CASSKGKTGYGYTF,TGTGCCAGCTCAAAAGGAAAGACAGGCTATGGCTACACCTTC
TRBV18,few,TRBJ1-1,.,CASSPAGPEYMNTEAFF,TGTGCCAGCTCACCGGCAGGGCCGGAGTACATGAACACTGAAGCTTTCTTT
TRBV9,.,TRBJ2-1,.,CASSGYRATHNEQFF,TGTGCCAGCAGCGGCTACAGGGCTACCCACAATGAGCAGTTCTTC
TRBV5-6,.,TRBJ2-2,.,CASSWTKGRETGELFF,TGTGCCAGCAGCTGGACGAAGGGGCGGGAAACCGGGGAGCTGTTTTTT
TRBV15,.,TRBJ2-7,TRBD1,CATSRGPPGQGSYEQYF,TGTGCCACCAGCAGAGGTCCCCCGGGACAGGGCTCCTACGAGCAGTACTTC
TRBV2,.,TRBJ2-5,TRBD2,CASSVRGRAGGVETQYF,TGTGCCAGCAGTGTGAGGGGCCGAGCGGGGGGCGTGGAGACCCAGTACTTC
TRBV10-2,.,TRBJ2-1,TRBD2,CASSGLGALAGVEQFF,TGCGCCAGCAGTGGGCTCGGGGCGCTAGCGGGAGTTGAGCAGTTCTTC
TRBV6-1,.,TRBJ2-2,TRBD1,CASRATGGATGELFF,TGTGCCAGCAGAGCCACAGGGGGCGCGACCGGGGAGCTGTTTTTT
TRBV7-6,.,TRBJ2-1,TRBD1,CASSSEGASYNEQFF,TGTGCCAGCAGCTCCGAGGGGGCCTCCTACAATGAGCAGTTCTTC
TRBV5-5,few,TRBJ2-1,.,CASSYLATQFF,TGTGCCAGCAGCTACTTAGCGACGCAGTTCTTC
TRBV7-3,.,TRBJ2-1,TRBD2,CASSTTSGGPNEQFF,TGTGCCAGCAGCACCACTAGCGGGGGACCGAATGAGCAGTTCTTC
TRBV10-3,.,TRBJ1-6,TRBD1,CAISERDRVSGSPLHF,TGTGCCATCAGTGAACGGGACAGGGTATCCGGGTCACCCCTCCACTTT
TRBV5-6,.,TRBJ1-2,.,CASSIVREGYTF,TGTGCCAGCAGCATAGTCCGGGAAGGCTACACCTTC
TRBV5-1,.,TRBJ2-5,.,CASSLEDYQETQYF,TGCGCCAGCAGCTTGGAGGACTATCAAGAGACCCAGTACTTC
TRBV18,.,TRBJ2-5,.,CASSPLQDKQETQYF,TGTGCCAGCTCACCACTGCAGGACAAACAAGAGACCCAGTACTTC
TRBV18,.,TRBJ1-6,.,CASSPWTLRITYNSPLHF,TGTGCCAGCTCACCATGGACACTAAGAATTACGTATAATTCACCCCTCCACTTT